This T cell receptor (beta chain) was retrieved from a study of shared clonotypes between healthy human individuals. Across the study: Donors consisted of two women and a few men between 18 and 49. Per donor, three plates held CD4 naive cells, three held CD4 memory, two held CD8 naive and one held CD8 memory. Study-level results: Non-shared clonotypes were found to have lower generation probabilities than the clonotypes that were shared by all four of the sorted-subset donors. Inspection by rarefaction showed sorted-subset sequencing to be incomplete despite large depth.

Naive CD8 isolation took CD45RO-negative cells positively selected for CCR7 and excluded terminally differentiated effector memory CD45RA+ cells. V was trimmed by 2 bases and J by 6 bases, leaving 9 bases between them. Per the germline V gene, CDR1 is MGHRA and CDR2 is YSYEKL. The CDR3 has 13 amino acids. Comments on this clone: Its antigen is unknown.

Produced via immunoSEQ multiplex PCR; TCRdb's table is partial and in-frame only. The table records millions of clones, approximately 95% of them present only once. The chain joins TRBV4-1 to TRBJ2-3, with D unresolved. The sequencing sample was made of naive CD8+ T cells sorted from blood. This TCR came from a man aged 18 to 29 in good health. DNA of the CDR3: TGCGCCAGCAGCCAATTTGGATCGGATACGCAGTATTTT. Protein product: CASSQFGSDTQYF.